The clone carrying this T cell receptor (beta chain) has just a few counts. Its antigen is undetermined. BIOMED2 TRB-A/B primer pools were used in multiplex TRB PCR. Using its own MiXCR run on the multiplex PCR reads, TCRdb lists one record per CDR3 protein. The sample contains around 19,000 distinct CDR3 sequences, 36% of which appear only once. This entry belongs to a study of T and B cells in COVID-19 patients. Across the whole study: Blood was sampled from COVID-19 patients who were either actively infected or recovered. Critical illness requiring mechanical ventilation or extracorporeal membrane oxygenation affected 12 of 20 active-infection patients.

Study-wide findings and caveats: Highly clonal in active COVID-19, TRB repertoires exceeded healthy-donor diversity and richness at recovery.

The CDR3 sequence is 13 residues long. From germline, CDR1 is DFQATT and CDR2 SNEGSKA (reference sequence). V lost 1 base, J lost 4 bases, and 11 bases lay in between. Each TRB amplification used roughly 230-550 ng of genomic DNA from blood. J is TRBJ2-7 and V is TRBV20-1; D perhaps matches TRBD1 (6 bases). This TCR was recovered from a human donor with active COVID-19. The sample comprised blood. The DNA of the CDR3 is TGCAGTGCTAGAGTACAGGGCAGGTACGAGCAGTACTTC. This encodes CSARVQGRYEQYF.